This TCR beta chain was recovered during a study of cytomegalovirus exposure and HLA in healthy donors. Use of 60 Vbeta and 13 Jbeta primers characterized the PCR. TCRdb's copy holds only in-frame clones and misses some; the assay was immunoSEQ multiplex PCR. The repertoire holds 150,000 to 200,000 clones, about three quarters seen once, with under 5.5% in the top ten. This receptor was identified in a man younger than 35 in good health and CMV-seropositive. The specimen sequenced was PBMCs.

CDR3 amino acids: CASSLSTGELFF. For the CDR3, the DNA is TGTGCCAGCAGTTTGAGCACCGGGGAGCTGTTTTTT. The V call is TRBV28, the J call TRBJ2-2; D unresolved. Between the trimmed V and J ends, which lost 3 bases and 4 bases, there was a span of 3 bases. This CDR3 has 12 residues. The V gene's germline CDR1 is MDHEN and CDR2 SYDVKM.